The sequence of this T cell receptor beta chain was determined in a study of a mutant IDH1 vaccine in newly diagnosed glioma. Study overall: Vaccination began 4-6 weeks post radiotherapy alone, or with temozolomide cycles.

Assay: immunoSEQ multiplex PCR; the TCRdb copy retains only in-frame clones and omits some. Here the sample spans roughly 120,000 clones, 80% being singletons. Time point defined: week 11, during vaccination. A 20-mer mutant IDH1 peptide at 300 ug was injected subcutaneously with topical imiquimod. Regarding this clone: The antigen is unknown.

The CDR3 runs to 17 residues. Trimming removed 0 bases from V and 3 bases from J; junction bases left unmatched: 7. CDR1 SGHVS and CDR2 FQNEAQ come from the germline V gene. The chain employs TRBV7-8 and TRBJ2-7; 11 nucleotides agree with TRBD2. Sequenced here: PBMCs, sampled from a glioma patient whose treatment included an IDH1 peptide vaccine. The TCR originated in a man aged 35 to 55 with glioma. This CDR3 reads CASSLAVAGGLYYEQYF. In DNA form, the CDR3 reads TGTGCCAGCAGCTTAGCAGTAGCGGGGGGGCTTTACTACGAGCAGTACTTC.